The clone carrying this TCR beta chain appeared many times. The sample is drawn from a study of regulatory T cells in long-lasting Graves disease. V dropped 11 bases and J dropped 2; count of bases not matched to a gene: 12. The V gene's germline CDR1 is SNHLY and CDR2 FYNNEI. There are 15 residues in the CDR3. Both iRepertoire HTBI primers and Arm-PCR of CDR3 regions were used to build the TCR beta libraries. One entry per CDR3 protein results from TCRdb running MiXCR on the multiplex PCR reads. Seen here are 650,000 to 700,000 distinct CDR3 sequences, 30% observed once, and the top ten hold around 42%. Time point indicated: persistent/refractory GD, antithyroid drugs over 5 years with positive TRAb. Preparation of the TCR library used RNA extracted from PBMCs. The patients were enrolled through endocrinology in Xi'an, China.

Sequencing was performed on peripheral blood mononuclear cells (PBMCs), taken when the disease was refractory, from a patient treated with antithyroid drugs. This chain links TRBV2 with TRBJ2-1; 7 nucleotides line up with TRBD2. The receptor comes from a female donor with Graves disease. CDR3 protein: CAGGVGNGAYNEQFF. CDR3 DNA sequence: TGTGCCGGGGGGGTCGGAAACGGGGCCTACAATGAGCAGTTCTTC.